One T cell receptor beta chain is described in this entry. The specificity of this receptor is unknown. Base qualities are not provided; no much larger clone lies one nucleotide away. The library came from the immunoSEQ multiplex PCR assay. Alongside multiparametric flow cytometry, deep sequencing of rearranged TCR beta loci was used to profile the T cell repertoires. TCRdb took this table from immuneACCESS and kept in-frame rearrangements with V and J called. Such tables lack part of the clones; where checked against another copy, unresolved V genes explain under half of the gap, and the rest is unexplained. A total of around 30,000 clones appear in this sample, roughly 87% of them only once. The ten biggest clones cover 6% to 8.5% of the sample. The junction carries 11 bases between V and J, which are trimmed by 2 bases and 9 bases respectively. The CDR3 covers 13 residues, taking in both the cysteine and the phenylalanine. The sequence is cut down to CDR3 DNA, 39 bases in frame from base 1. CDR1 and CDR2 are drawn from the germline V gene: MDHEN, SYDVKM.

The sample is drawn from a study of lymphopenia after photon versus proton radiotherapy (dated by TCRdb to the late 2010s). About the study as a whole: The immunological effects of photon versus proton radiation therapy were compared in patients with gastrointestinal tumors who developed high-grade lymphopenia. The study aimed to characterize how the two radiation modalities differ in their impact on the immune system. A cohort of around 20 patients with gastrointestinal tumors who received either photon or proton therapy and subsequently developed lymphopenia was included.

Results and caveats for the whole study, not just this receptor: The survival association was assessed only in patients who died, and the authors presented better survival with proton therapy as a possibility rather than a demonstrated result. After the lymphocyte count nadir, repertoires from photon-treated patients showed oligoclonal expansion, particularly of CD8+ Temra cells, and this expansion drove the decline in diversity. Across the cohort, among patients who died, a greater drop in TCR diversity after the nadir was inversely correlated with overall survival time. During treatment, patients who received photon therapy lost naive T cells and TCR diversity and gained effector/memory populations, whereas patients who received proton therapy remained relatively stable.

The TCR sequence derives from a woman in her sixties or seventies with pancreatic cancer. Some clones in this sample may be carry-over from other donors' samples. Sequences were derived from peripheral blood, sampled from a patient treated with proton-based radiotherapy. Recombination connected TRBV28 to TRBJ2-1, with a tentative D gene TRBD2 over 6 matching bases. The DNA is as follows: TGTGCCAGCAGTTTAGGGGGGAGAAGTGAGCAGTTCTTC. It codes for CASSLGGRSEQFF.